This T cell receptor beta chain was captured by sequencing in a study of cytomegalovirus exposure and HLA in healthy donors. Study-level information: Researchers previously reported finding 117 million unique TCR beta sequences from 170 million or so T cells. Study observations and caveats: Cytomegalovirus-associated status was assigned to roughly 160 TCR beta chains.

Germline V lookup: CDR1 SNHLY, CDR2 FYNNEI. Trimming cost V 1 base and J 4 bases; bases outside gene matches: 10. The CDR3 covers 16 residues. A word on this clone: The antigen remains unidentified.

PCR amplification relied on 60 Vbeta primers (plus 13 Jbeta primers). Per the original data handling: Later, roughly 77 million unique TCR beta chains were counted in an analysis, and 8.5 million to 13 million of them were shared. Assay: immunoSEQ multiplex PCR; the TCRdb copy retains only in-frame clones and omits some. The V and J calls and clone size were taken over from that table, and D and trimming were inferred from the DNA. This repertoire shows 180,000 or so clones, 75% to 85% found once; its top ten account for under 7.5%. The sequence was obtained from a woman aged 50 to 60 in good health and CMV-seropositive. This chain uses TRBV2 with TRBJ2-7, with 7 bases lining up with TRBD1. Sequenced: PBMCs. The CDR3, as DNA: TGTGCCAGCAGTGAAGGGGCACAGGGGCATAGGTACGAGCAGTACTTC. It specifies CASSEGAQGHRYEQYF.